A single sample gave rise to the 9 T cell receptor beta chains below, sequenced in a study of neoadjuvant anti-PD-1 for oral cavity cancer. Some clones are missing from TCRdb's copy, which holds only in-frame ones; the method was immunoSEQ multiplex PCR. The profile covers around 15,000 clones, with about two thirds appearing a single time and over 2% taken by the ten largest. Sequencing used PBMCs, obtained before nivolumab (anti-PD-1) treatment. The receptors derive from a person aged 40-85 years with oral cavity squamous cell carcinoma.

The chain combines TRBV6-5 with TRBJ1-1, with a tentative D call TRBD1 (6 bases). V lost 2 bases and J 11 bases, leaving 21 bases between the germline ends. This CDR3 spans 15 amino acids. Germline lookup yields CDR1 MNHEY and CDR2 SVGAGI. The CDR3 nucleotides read TGTGCCAGCAGTTACAGATCCGGACAGCTTCTGTTGGCTTTCTTT. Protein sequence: CASSYRSGQLLLAFF.

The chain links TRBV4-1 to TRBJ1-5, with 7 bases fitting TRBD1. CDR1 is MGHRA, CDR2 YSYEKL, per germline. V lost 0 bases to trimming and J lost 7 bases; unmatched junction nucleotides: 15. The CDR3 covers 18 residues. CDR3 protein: CASSQELGGGFGNQPQHF. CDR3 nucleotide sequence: TGCGCCAGCAGCCAAGAGTTAGGGGGCGGTTTCGGGAACCAGCCCCAGCATTTT.

CDR3 nucleotide sequence: TGTGCCAGCAGTTACTCTAGGGGAAACACAGATACGCAGTATTTT. Its translation is CASSYSRGNTDTQYF. The chain joins TRBV6-5 to TRBJ2-3, with a tentative D call TRBD1 (5 bases). With 0 bases removed from V and 2 bases from J, the gap between germline ends came to 9 bases. Germline V lookup: CDR1 MNHEY, CDR2 SVGAGI. The CDR3 length is 15 residues.

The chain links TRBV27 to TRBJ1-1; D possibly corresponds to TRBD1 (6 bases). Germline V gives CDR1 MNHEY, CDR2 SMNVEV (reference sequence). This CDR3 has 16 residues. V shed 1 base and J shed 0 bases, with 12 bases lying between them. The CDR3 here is CASSLLGGGLNTEAFF. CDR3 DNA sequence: TGTGCCAGCAGTTTATTAGGGGGGGGGTTGAACACTGAAGCTTTCTTT.

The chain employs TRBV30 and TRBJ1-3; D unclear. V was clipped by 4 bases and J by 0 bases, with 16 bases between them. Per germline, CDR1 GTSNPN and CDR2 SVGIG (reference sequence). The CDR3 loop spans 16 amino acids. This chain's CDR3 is CAWTPAAQSSGNTIYF. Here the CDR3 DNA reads TGTGCCTGGACCCCAGCGGCTCAGAGCTCTGGAAACACCATATATTTT.

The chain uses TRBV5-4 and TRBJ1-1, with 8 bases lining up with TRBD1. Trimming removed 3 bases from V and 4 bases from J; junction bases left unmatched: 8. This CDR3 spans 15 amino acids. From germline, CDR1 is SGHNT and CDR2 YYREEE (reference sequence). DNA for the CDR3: TGTGCCAGCAGCTCCGGACAGGGTTTCGGCACTGAAGCTTTCTTT. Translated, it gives CASSSGQGFGTEAFF. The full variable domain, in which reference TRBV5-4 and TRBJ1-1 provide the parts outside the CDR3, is ETGVTQSPTHLIKTRGQQVTLRCSSQSGHNTVSWYQQALGQGPQFIFQYYREEENGRGNFPPRFSGLQFPNYSSELNVNALELDDSALYLCASSSGQGFGTEAFFGQGTRLTVV.

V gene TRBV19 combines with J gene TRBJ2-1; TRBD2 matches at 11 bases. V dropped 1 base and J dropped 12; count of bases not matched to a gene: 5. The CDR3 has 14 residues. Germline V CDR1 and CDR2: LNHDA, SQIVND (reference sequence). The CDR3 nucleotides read TGTGCCAGTAGTATAGGACTAGCGGGATTTGGGCAGTTCTTC. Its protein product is CASSIGLAGFGQFF.

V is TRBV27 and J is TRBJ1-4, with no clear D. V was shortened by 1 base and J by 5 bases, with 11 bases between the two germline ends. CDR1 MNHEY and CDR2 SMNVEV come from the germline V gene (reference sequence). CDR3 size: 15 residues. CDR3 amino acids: CASSLYFGRNEKLFF. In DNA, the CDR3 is TGTGCCAGCAGTTTATACTTCGGCAGGAATGAAAAACTGTTTTTT.

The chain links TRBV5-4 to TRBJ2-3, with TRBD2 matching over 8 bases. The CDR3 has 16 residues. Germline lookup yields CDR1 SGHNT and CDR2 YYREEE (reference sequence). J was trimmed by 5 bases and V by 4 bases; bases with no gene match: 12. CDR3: CASSPPSGGMGDTQYF. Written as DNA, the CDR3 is TGTGCCAGCAGCCCCCCCAGCGGGGGAATGGGAGATACGCAGTATTTT.